This T cell receptor beta chain came from a study of T-cell reconstitution after alpha-beta-depleted transplantation in children. This clonotype was observed many times. The germline gives CDR1 DFQATT, CDR2 SNEGSKA (reference sequence). J was trimmed by 10 bases and V by 3 bases; bases with no gene match: 7. This CDR3 is 13 amino acids long. The TCRbeta library was prepared with unique molecular identifiers. TCRdb called the PCR reads again in MiXCR, with one record for every CDR3 protein. Of nearly 400,000 distinct CDR3 sequences listed, roughly 21% are singletons. Here the sequenced sample was PBMCs from the stem cell graft donor, taken from the stem cell graft. This sequence joins TRBV20-1 and TRBJ2-1, with 9 bases identical to TRBD2. This sequence originates from a human donor who donated a stem cell graft to a child with acute myeloid leukemia. CDR3 amino acids: CSASGGRAGEQFF. CDR3 DNA: TGCAGTGCTAGTGGCGGGAGGGCCGGAGAGCAGTTCTTC.